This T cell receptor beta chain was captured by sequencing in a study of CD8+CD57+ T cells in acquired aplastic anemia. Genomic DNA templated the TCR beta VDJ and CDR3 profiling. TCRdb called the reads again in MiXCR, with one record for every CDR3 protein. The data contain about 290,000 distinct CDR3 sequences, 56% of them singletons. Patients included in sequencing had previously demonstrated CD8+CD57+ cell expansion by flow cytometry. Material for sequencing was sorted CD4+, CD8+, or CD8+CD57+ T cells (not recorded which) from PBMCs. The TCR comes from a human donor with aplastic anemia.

This CDR3 reads CASSSAGSGNTIYF. CDR3 nucleotides: TGTGCCAGCAGCTCGGCCGGGTCTGGAAACACCATATATTTT. The V gene is TRBV7-2, the J gene TRBJ1-3; no clear D. V was cut by 4 bases and J by 1 base, with 8 bases left in between. The germline gives CDR1 SGHTA, CDR2 FQGNSA. CDR3 length equals 14 residues.